This TCR beta chain was observed in a study of vaccination and CD4 T cells after COVID-19. J gave up 9 bases and V 7 bases, and 16 bases lay outside the gene matches. Germline CDR1 and CDR2: SNHLY and FYNNEI. The CDR3 extends over 17 amino acids. Cultured CD4+ T cell DNA was sequenced using the Oncomine TCR Beta short-read assay. MiXCR was run by TCRdb on the PCR reads, yielding one entry per CDR3 protein. In the table there are 9,500 to 15,000 distinct CDR3 sequences, about 32% of which are singletons. Treatment reported: roughly ten-day PBMC culture with coronavirus spike peptide pools or control peptides (ViraFEST assay). This clonotype has just a few counts. Its target is unknown.

The chain has TRBV2 and TRBJ1-6; 9 positions agree with TRBD1. This clonotype was sampled from a human donor who received a COVID-19 vaccine. Sequencing used CD4+ T cells from blood, cultured in vitro, obtained before SARS-CoV-2 vaccination. CDR3 nucleotide sequence: TGTGCCAGCAATTGGCCATTTGGGACAGGGTTTAGTTCACCCCTCCACTTT. Protein: CASNWPFGTGFSSPLHF.